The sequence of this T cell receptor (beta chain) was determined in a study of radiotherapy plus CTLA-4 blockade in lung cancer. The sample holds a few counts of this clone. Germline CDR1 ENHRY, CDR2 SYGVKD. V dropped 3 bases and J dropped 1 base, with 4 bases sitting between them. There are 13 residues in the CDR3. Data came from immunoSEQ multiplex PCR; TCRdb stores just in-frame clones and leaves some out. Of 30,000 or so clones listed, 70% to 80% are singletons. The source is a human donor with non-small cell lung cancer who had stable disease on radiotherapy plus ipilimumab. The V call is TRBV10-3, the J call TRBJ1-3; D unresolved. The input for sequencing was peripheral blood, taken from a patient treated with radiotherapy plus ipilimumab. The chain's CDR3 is CAISDESGNTIYF. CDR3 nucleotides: TGTGCCATCAGTGACGAATCTGGAAACACCATATATTTT.